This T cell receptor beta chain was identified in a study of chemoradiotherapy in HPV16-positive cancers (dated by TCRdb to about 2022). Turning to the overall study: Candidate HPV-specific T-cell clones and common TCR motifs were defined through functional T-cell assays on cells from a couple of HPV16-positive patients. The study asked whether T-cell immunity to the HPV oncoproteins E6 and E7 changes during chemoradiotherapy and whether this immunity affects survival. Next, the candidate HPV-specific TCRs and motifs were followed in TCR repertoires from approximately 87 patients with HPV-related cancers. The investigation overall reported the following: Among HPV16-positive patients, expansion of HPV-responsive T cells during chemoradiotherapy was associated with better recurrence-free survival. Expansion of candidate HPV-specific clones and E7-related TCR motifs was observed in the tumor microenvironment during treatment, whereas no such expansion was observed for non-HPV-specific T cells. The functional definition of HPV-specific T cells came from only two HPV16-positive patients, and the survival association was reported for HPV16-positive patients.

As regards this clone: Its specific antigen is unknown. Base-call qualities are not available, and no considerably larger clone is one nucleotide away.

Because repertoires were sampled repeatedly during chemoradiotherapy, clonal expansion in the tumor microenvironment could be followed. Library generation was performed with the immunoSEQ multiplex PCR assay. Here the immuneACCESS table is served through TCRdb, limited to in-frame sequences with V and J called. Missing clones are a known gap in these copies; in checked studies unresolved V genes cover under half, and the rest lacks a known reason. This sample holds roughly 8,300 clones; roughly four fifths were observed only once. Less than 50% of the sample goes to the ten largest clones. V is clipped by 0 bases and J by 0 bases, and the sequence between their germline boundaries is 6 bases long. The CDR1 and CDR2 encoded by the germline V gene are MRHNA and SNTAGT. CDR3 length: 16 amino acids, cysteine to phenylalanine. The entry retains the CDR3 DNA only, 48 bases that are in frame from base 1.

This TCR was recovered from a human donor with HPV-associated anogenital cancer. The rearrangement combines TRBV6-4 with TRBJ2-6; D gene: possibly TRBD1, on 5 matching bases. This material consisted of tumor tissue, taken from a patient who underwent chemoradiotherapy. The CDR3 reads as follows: CASSDSRGSGANVLTF. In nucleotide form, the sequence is TGTGCCAGCAGTGACTCTAGGGGCTCTGGGGCCAACGTCCTGACTTTC.